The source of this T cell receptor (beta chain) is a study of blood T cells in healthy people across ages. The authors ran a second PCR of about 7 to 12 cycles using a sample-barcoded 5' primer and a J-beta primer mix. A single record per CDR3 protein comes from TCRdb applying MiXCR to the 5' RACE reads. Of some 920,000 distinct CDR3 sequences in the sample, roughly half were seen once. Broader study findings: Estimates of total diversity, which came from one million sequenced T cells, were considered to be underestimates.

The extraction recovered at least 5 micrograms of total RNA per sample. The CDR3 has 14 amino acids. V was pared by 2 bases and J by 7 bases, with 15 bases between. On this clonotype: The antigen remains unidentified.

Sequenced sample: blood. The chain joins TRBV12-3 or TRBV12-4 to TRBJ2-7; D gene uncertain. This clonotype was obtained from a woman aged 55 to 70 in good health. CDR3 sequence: CASSLSSSYNEQYF. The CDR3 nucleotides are TGTGCCAGCAGTTTATCGTCCTCCTACAATGAGCAGTACTTC.